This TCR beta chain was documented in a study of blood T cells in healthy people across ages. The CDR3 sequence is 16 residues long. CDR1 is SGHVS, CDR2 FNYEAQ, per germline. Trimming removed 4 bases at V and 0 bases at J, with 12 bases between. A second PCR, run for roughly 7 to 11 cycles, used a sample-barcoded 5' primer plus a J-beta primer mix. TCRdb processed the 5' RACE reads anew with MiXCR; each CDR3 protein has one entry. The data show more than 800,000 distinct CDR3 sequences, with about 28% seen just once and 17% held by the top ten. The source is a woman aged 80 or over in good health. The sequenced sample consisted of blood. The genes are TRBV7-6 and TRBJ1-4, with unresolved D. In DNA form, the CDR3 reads TGTGCCAGCAGCTCAGAACAAAGAACAACTAATGAAAAACTGTTTTTT. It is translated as CASSSEQRTTNEKLFF.